This note documents a single T cell receptor beta chain sequence. What it binds is not known. This sample is drawn from a study of shared clonotypes between healthy human individuals. Study background: Each donor contributed plates that comprised three CD4 naive, three CD4 memory, two CD8 naive and one CD8 memory. Study-level findings and limits: Non-shared clonotypes displayed generation probabilities falling below those of clonotypes present in all four donors.

The CDR3 runs to 13 residues. V lost 7 bases and J lost 8, with 17 bases in between. Germline V gene lookup returns CDR1 LNHDA and CDR2 SQIVND (reference sequence). The sorted-subset replicate PCRs were given 200 ng DNA, which is tens of thousands of T cell genomes. The authors' processing: With immunoSEQ giving junction-only sequences and no quality scores, filtering differed. The table came from immunoSEQ multiplex PCR; TCRdb's copy has only in-frame clones and leaves some out. The DNA was the basis for D and trimming; V, J and clone size are from that table. Of around 2,000,000 clones in the sample, around 93% were seen once. CD45RO-negative, CCR7-positively selected cells formed the naive CD8 fraction, excluding terminally differentiated effector memory CD45RA+ cells.

This sequence was found in a man between 18 and 35 years old in good health. Some clones in this sample may be carry-over from other donors' samples. The sequenced sample was naive CD8+ T cells from PBMCs. The V gene is TRBV19, the J gene TRBJ1-1; D is ambiguous. The CDR3 DNA is TGTGCCAGTACCGACGGTCGAAGGACCGAAGCTTTCTTT. Its translation is CASTDGRRTEAFF. Full variable domain (remainder filled in from reference TRBV19 and TRBJ1-1): DGGITQSPKYLFRKEGQNVTLSCEQNLNHDAMYWYRQDPGQGLRLIYYSQIVNDFQKGDIAEGYSVSREKKESFPLTVTSAQKNPTAFYLCASTDGRRTEAFFGQGTRLTVV.